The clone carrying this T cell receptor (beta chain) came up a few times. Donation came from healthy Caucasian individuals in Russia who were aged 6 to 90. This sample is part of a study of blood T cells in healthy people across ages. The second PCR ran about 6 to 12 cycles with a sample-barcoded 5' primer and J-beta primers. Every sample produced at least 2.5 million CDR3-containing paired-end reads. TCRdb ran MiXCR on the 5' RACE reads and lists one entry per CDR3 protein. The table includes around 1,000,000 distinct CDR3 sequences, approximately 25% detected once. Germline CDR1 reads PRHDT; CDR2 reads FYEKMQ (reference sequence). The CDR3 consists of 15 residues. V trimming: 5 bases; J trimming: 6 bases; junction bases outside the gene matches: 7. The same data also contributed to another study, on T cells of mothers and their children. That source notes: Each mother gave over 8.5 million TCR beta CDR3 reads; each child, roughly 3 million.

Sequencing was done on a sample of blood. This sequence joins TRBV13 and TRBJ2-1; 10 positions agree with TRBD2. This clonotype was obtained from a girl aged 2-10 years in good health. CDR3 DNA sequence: TGTGCCAGCAGCCCTCTTAGCGGGGGGCCCAATGAGCAGTTCTTC. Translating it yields CASSPLSGGPNEQFF.